This TCR beta chain was recorded in a study of blood T cell repertoires in COVID-19. About the study: The cDNA or gDNA used as material had been derived from T cells, B-cell-depleted T cells, or PBMCs.

While infection was still active, Seattle patients were enrolled and then followed longitudinally. How the authors handled the data: The assay estimated nucleated cells by amplifying reference gene primers. Sequencing was performed with immunoSEQ multiplex PCR; in TCRdb, only in-frame clones are kept and a portion is missing. The DNA gave D and trimming, while V, J and clone size come from that table. The sample has around 180,000 clones; about 81% are singletons. The CDR3 totals 13 residues. Germline values: CDR1 PRHDT, CDR2 FYEKMQ (reference sequence). Trimming left V 5 bases short and J 8 bases short, with 12 bases between.

The V gene is TRBV13, the J gene TRBJ1-4; D perhaps matches TRBD1 (5 bases). Sequenced sample: peripheral blood. This TCR was sampled from a woman over 75 with COVID-19, enrolled during active disease. The CDR3 region has the DNA TGTGCCAGCAGCCCCATGGGGGGAGAAAAACTGTTTTTT. Translation gives CASSPMGGEKLFF.